This T cell receptor beta chain is drawn from a study of brain T cells in children with intractable seizures. Clones were read by immunoSEQ multiplex PCR, and TCRdb kept only the in-frame ones, dropping some. The sample holds 340,000 or so clones, over 90% seen once. The length of the CDR3 is 15 residues. In germline, CDR1 is SGDLS, CDR2 YYNGEE. Germline trimming cut 3 bases from V and 0 bases from J; bases unmatched to any gene: 3. Described time point: blood from clinic visit 5 months post-surgery; TSC patient then seizure free. Sequenced here: peripheral blood, sampled roughly 5 months after surgery. This clonotype was sampled from a boy under two years old with tuberous sclerosis and intractable seizures. This chain connects TRBV9 to TRBJ2-3; 8 nucleotides align to TRBD2. The chain's CDR3 is CASSGRGGSTDTQYF. CDR3 in DNA: TGTGCCAGCAGCGGTCGGGGGGGCAGCACAGATACGCAGTATTTT.